In this sample, the clone carrying this T cell receptor (beta chain) turned up many times. Its specificity is unknown. This sample stems from a study of T cell repertoires in cytomegalovirus infection. Study summary: An indication of both CMV infection and matching HLA type came from public TCR beta signatures. Study-wide results and limits: Across the ex vivo response, the dominant clonotypes were HLA-C-restricted CMV-specific TCR beta clonotypes. Carriers of CMV plus the relevant HLA were identified by cumulative public TCR beta family frequency.

Trimming removed 5 bases at V and 4 bases at J, with 21 bases between. This CDR3 region has 17 residues. Looked up from germline, CDR1 is SGHVS and CDR2 is FQNEAQ. TCRdb independently ran MiXCR on the reads; one entry per CDR3 protein. The table lists some 300,000 distinct CDR3 sequences, around 9.1% of them singletons, with 2% to 3% in the top ten. This clonotype was sampled from a human donor in good health (CMV status not recorded). Some clones in this sample may be carry-over from other donors' samples. The specimen sequenced was PBMCs. This chain joins TRBV7-8 and TRBJ2-1; possibly TRBD1 or TRBD2 for D (5 bases each). The CDR3 bases are TGTGCCAGCAGCCCCTATCGTATGGGGGTGGGGTACAATGAGCAGTTCTTC. Its translation: CASSPYRMGVGYNEQFF.